The sequence of this TCR beta chain was determined in a study of T cell responses to AZD1222 COVID-19 vaccine. Assay used: immunoSEQ multiplex PCR; TCRdb lists only in-frame clones, some missing. Of around 110,000 clones listed, 85% to 95% are singletons. Germline CDR1 SEHNR, CDR2 FQNEAQ (reference sequence). This CDR3 has 16 residues. Trimming pared 2 bases from V and 1 base from J, leaving 11 bases between. The sample here was peripheral blood, taken 28 days after the second AZD1222 dose. The TCR sequence derives from an adult who received the AZD1222 COVID-19 vaccine. V gene TRBV7-9 combines with J gene TRBJ1-4; D is undetermined. CDR3 protein: CASSLRLAGTNEKLFF. CDR3 in DNA: TGTGCCAGCAGCTTACGTCTGGCCGGAACTAATGAAAAACTGTTTTTT. Based on the CDR3 plus reference TRBV7-9 and TRBJ1-4, the full variable domain is DTGVSQNPRHKITKRGQNVTFRCDPISEHNRLYWYRQTLGQGPEFLTYFQNEAQLEKSRLLSDRFSAERPKGSFSTLEIQRTEQGDSAMYLCASSLRLAGTNEKLFFGSGTQLSVL.